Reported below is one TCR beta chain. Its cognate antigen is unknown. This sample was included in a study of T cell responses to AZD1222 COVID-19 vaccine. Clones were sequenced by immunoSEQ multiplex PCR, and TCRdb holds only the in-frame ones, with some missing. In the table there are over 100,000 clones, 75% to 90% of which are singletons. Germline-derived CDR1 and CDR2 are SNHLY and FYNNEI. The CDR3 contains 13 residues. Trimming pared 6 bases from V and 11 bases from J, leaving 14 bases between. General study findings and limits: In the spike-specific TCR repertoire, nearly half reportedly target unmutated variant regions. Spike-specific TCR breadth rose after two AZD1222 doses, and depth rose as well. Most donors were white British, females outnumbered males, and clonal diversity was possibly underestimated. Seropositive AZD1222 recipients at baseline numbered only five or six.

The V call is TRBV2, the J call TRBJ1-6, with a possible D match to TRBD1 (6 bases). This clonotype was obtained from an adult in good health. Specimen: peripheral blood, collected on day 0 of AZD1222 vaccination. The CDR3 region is CASRGGGSPPLHF. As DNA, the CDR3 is TGTGCCAGCAGGGGCGGGGGCTCCCCACCCCTCCACTTT.